The 14 T cell receptor beta chains given below trace back to one sample, sequenced in a study of radiotherapy plus CTLA-4 blockade in lung cancer. Some clones are missing from TCRdb's copy, which holds only in-frame ones; the method was immunoSEQ multiplex PCR. This table has approximately 83,000 clones, around 78% appearing once. Specimen: peripheral blood, collected from a patient treated with radiotherapy plus ipilimumab. Receptors were obtained from a human donor with non-small cell lung cancer who had a partial response to radiotherapy plus ipilimumab. Some clones in this sample may be carry-over from other donors' samples.

J is TRBJ1-1 and V is TRBV11-2; 9 bases match TRBD1. The CDR3 has 14 residues. Germline lookup yields CDR1 SGHAT and CDR2 FQNNGV. Trimming cost V 1 base and J 7 bases; bases outside gene matches: 4. The CDR3 region is CASSLVVGQGEAFF. The DNA of the CDR3 is TGTGCCAGCAGCTTAGTTGTGGGACAGGGTGAAGCTTTCTTT.

The rearrangement joins TRBV20-1 to TRBJ2-1; tentative D call: TRBD2 (6 bases). Germline CDR1 is DFQATT and CDR2 is SNEGSKA (reference sequence). The CDR3 sequence is 11 residues long. The germline V and J ends were trimmed by 6 bases and 6 bases, with 9 bases remaining between them. The CDR3 sequence: CSAERVNEQFF. CDR3 coding DNA: TGCAGTGCAGAGCGGGTCAATGAGCAGTTCTTC.

The chain is built from TRBV28 and TRBJ2-7, with 10 bases matching TRBD2. This CDR3 is 16 amino acids long. Germline lookup yields CDR1 MDHEN and CDR2 SYDVKM. V shed 7 bases, J shed 2 bases, and the junction held 11 bases outside the gene matches. Here the CDR3 reads CASTPWGSGRAYEQYF. For the CDR3, the DNA is TGTGCCAGCACCCCCTGGGGGAGCGGGAGGGCCTACGAGCAGTACTTC.

The V call is TRBV5-1, the J call TRBJ2-7, with 9 bases matching TRBD1. This CDR3 region has 14 residues. The germline gives CDR1 SGHRS, CDR2 YFSETQ. Germline trimming cut 0 bases from V and 7 bases from J; bases unmatched to any gene: 5. The CDR3 nucleotides read TGCGCCAGCAGCTTGGCACAGGGGGCGGGAGAGCAGTACTTC. Translated, it gives CASSLAQGAGEQYF.

In nucleotides, the CDR3 is TGTGCCAGCAGCCAAGATCAGGGGCCCATAGGACTGTTTTTT. Protein sequence: CASSQDQGPIGLFF. The chain combines TRBV4-2 with TRBJ1-4, with D possibly TRBD1 on 6 matching bases. Germline CDR1 LGHNA, CDR2 YNFKEQ. This CDR3 spans 14 amino acids. V lost 0 bases and J 13 bases, leaving 15 bases between the germline ends.

This clone was seen a few times. The chain employs TRBV18 and TRBJ1-4, with no clear D. The V end was cut by 3 bases, the J end by 0 bases, with 5 bases between. In germline, CDR1 is KGHSH, CDR2 LQKENI. This CDR3 comprises 14 residues. CDR3 in amino acids: CASSPLATNEKLFF. The DNA for the CDR3 is TGTGCCAGCTCACCCCTAGCAACTAATGAAAAACTGTTTTTT.

The V and J genes are TRBV4-1 and TRBJ2-7; 7 positions agree with TRBD2. This CDR3 contains 16 residues. V shed 3 bases, J shed 3 bases, and the junction held 11 bases outside the gene matches. Per the germline V gene, CDR1 is MGHRA and CDR2 is YSYEKL. CDR3 in amino acids: CASSQVGRGSHYEQYF. In DNA, the CDR3 is TGCGCCAGCAGCCAGGTCGGGCGGGGGTCCCACTACGAGCAGTACTTC.

This sequence joins TRBV12-5 and TRBJ1-6, with D perhaps TRBD1 (6 bases). V was shortened by 2 bases and J by 7 bases, with 12 bases between the two germline ends. CDR1 is LGHNT, CDR2 FRNRAP, per germline. The CDR3 runs to 15 residues. For the CDR3, the DNA is TGTGCTAGTGGTTTGCGTACAGGGCAAAATTCACCCCTCCACTTT. It specifies CASGLRTGQNSPLHF.

The chain carries TRBV5-6 and TRBJ1-3, with TRBD1 identical over 11 bases. Germline CDR1 and CDR2: SGHDT and YYEEEE. CDR3 length: 16 amino acids. V lost 3 bases to trimming and J lost 0 bases; unmatched junction nucleotides: 2. For the CDR3, the DNA is TGTGCCAGCAGCTCAGGACAGGGGGCCTCTGGAAACACCATATATTTT. This translates into CASSSGQGASGNTIYF.

This clone was counted between two and nine times. The rearrangement uses TRBV27 and TRBJ2-1, with 15 bases aligning to TRBD2. Unmatched junction bases numbered 2, after V lost 4 bases and J lost 7 bases. This CDR3 has 15 amino acids. CDR1 and CDR2 (germline): MNHEY, SMNVEV (reference sequence). CDR3 sequence: CASSWGLAGGNEQFF. CDR3 nucleotide sequence: TGTGCCAGCAGTTGGGGACTAGCGGGGGGTAATGAGCAGTTCTTC.

CDR3 nucleotides: TGTGCCAGCAGCCCTAGCGGGGGGGCCTACAATGAGCAGTTCTTC. It translates to CASSPSGGAYNEQFF. The rearrangement uses TRBV7-3 and TRBJ2-1, with 12 bases that match TRBD2. The CDR3 has 15 residues. Germline values: CDR1 SGHTA, CDR2 FQGTGA. The ends lost 5 bases at V and 2 bases at J; junction bases unmatched: 1.

This clone was found once. This chain links TRBV4-1 with TRBJ2-6, with 11 nucleotides matching TRBD1. The CDR3 length is 18 residues. V lost 0 bases, J lost 2 bases, and 3 bases stayed unmatched. The germline V gene has CDR1 MGHRA and CDR2 YSYEKL. The CDR3 DNA follows: TGCGCCAGCAGCCAAGAGGGACAGGGGGTTCCTGGGGCCAACGTCCTGACTTTC. Translated: CASSQEGQGVPGANVLTF.

This sequence joins TRBV10-2 and TRBJ1-5; D not certain. CDR3 length: 14 residues. The ends were cut back, 5 bases at V and 0 bases at J, with 8 bases in the middle. Per the germline V gene, CDR1 is WSHSY and CDR2 is SAAADI. In DNA form, the CDR3 reads TGCGCCAGCAGTAGGAGCAATAGCAATCAGCCCCAGCATTTT. It codes for CASSRSNSNQPQHF.

The chain joins TRBV5-1 to TRBJ2-1; TRBD2 agrees at 12 bases. CDR1 and CDR2 (germline): SGHRS, YFSETQ. The CDR3 is 16 residues long. The ends lost 4 bases at V and 7 bases at J; junction bases unmatched: 9. CDR3 region: CASSSLAGGLVNEQFF. CDR3 in DNA: TGCGCCAGCAGCAGTCTAGCGGGGGGGCTAGTTAATGAGCAGTTCTTC.